The 14 T cell receptor beta chains below come from one sample, sequenced in a study of cytomegalovirus exposure and HLA in healthy donors. Researchers ran the PCR with 60 Vbeta and 13 Jbeta primers. The assay was immunoSEQ multiplex PCR, and TCRdb's table has in-frame clones only and misses some. The profile shows fewer than 200,000 clones, around 77% of them singletons. The sequenced material came from PBMCs. Receptors originate from a man aged 55 to 70 in good health and CMV-seronegative.

The chain employs TRBV29-1 and TRBJ1-1; tentative D call: TRBD1 (6 bases). V was clipped by 5 bases and J by 4 bases, with 8 bases between them. The germline CDR1 and CDR2 sequences are SQVTM and ANQGSEA. CDR3 size: 11 residues. The CDR3 loop reads CSVLGGTEAFF. CDR3 bases: TGCAGCGTTTTAGGGGGCACTGAAGCTTTCTTT. Using reference TRBV29-1 and TRBJ1-1 for the parts outside the CDR3, the full variable domain is SAVISQKPSRDICQRGTSLTIQCQVDSQVTMMFWYRQQPGQSLTLIATANQGSEATYESGFVIDKFPISRPNLTFSTLTVSNMSPEDSSIYLCSVLGGTEAFFGQGTRLTVV.

The chain employs TRBV30 and TRBJ1-4, with TRBD1 identical over 9 bases. Germline V gives CDR1 GTSNPN, CDR2 SVGIG (reference sequence). This CDR3 contains 13 residues. V trimming: 5 bases; J trimming: 3 bases; junction bases outside the gene matches: 1. CDR3 sequence: CAWDRGSNEKLFF. Written as DNA, the CDR3 is TGTGCCTGGGACAGGGGGTCTAATGAAAAACTGTTTTTT.

The chain joins TRBV2 to TRBJ1-1; 7 bases are shared with TRBD1. The trim removed 6 bases at V and 1 base at J, leaving 8 bases unmatched. The length of the CDR3 is 15 residues. Germline CDR1 SNHLY, CDR2 FYNNEI. The CDR3 loop is CASRFGQAENTEAFF. CDR3 coding DNA: TGTGCCAGCAGGTTCGGACAGGCTGAGAACACTGAAGCTTTCTTT.

The gene calls are TRBV27 and TRBJ2-7, with 7 positions matching TRBD1. The germline CDR1 and CDR2 sequences are MNHEY and SMNVEV (reference sequence). CDR3 size: 15 residues. Losses at the gene ends were 6 bases for V and 3 bases for J; bases not matched to a gene: 11. CDR3 loop: CASRITGETYYEQYF. The CDR3 coding sequence is TGTGCCAGCAGGATTACAGGGGAAACCTACTACGAGCAGTACTTC.

This chain uses TRBV5-1 with TRBJ1-4; D gene ambiguous. Trimming stripped 2 bases from V and 2 bases from J, with 4 bases between. The length of the CDR3 is 13 residues. Germline V CDR1 and CDR2: SGHRS, YFSETQ. CDR3 DNA: TGCGCCAGCAGCTTCCGGACTAATGAAAAACTGTTTTTT. Translation: CASSFRTNEKLFF.

In this sample, this clone turned up a few times. V is TRBV18 and J is TRBJ1-5, with 7 bases fitting TRBD1. Germline V lookup: CDR1 KGHSH, CDR2 LQKENI. With V trimmed by 0 bases and J by 4 bases, 3 bases remained unmatched. The CDR3 length is 15 residues. Written as DNA, the CDR3 is TGTGCCAGCTCACCACCGGGGACAGTGAATCAGCCCCAGCATTTT. It translates to CASSPPGTVNQPQHF.

This clone was recorded a few times. The chain recombines TRBV7-3 with TRBJ2-3; D possibly corresponds to TRBD2 (7 bases). The CDR3 is made up of 16 amino acids. V was cut by 5 bases and J by 0 bases, with 15 bases left in between. Germline V gene data show CDR1 as SGHTA and CDR2 as FQGTGA. CDR3 residues: CASSPRGGSSTDTQYF. DNA of the CDR3: TGTGCCAGCAGCCCAAGGGGGGGCTCTAGCACAGATACGCAGTATTTT.

V gene TRBV5-1 combines with J gene TRBJ1-2; 8 bases are shared with TRBD1. Germline-derived CDR1 and CDR2 are SGHRS and YFSETQ. The CDR3 length is 15 residues. The J segment lost 6 bases and the V segment lost 0 bases, leaving 7 bases of the junction unmatched. This CDR3 reads CASSLGTGTLHGYTF. CDR3 in DNA: TGCGCCAGCAGCTTGGGGACAGGGACCCTCCATGGCTACACCTTC.

The chain combines TRBV5-4 with TRBJ1-1; 10 bases agree with TRBD1. Germline values: CDR1 SGHNT, CDR2 YYREEE (reference sequence). There are 16 residues in the CDR3. J lost 1 base, V lost 6 bases, and 9 bases had no gene match. As DNA, the CDR3 is TGTGCCAGCACCACGACAGGGGGCCAGGGGAACACTGAAGCTTTCTTT. Its protein is CASTTTGGQGNTEAFF.

This chain uses TRBV15 with TRBJ2-7; 12 nucleotides agree with TRBD1. V lost 5 bases and J lost 4; bases outside the gene matches: 6. The germline V gene has CDR1 LNHNV and CDR2 YYDKDF (reference sequence). This CDR3 is 15 amino acids long. CDR3 sequence: CATSPGTGGGYEQYF. The CDR3 region has the DNA TGTGCCACCAGCCCTGGGACAGGGGGCGGATACGAGCAGTACTTC. Full variable domain (missing parts from reference TRBV15 and TRBJ2-7): DAMVIQNPRYQVTQFGKPVTLSCSQTLNHNVMYWYQQKSSQAPKLLFHYYDKDFNNEADTPDNFQSRRPNTSFCFLDIRSPGLGDTAMYLCATSPGTGGGYEQYFGPGTRLTVT.

The chain recombines TRBV18 with TRBJ1-5; D gene uncertain. Between the trimmed V and J ends, which lost 3 bases and 3 bases, there was a span of 9 bases. CDR1 is KGHSH and CDR2 is LQKENI in the germline V gene. This CDR3 has 14 residues. The CDR3 loop reads CASSPMTSNQPQHF. In DNA form, the CDR3 reads TGTGCCAGCTCACCTATGACATCCAATCAGCCCCAGCATTTT.

The chain joins TRBV6-4 to TRBJ2-5; D unclear. Germline V lookup: CDR1 MRHNA, CDR2 SNTAGT. The CDR3 loop spans 14 amino acids. With 3 bases removed from V and 5 bases from J, the gap between germline ends came to 13 bases. The CDR3 loop is CASSETDSDETQYF. DNA of the CDR3: TGTGCCAGCAGTGAAACAGATAGTGATGAGACCCAGTACTTC.

The chain has TRBV13 and TRBJ2-7, with D perhaps matching TRBD2 (6 bases). V shed 5 bases and J shed 4 bases, with 18 bases lying between them. Germline assignment: CDR1 PRHDT and CDR2 FYEKMQ (reference sequence). CDR3 size: 15 residues. In DNA form, the CDR3 reads TGTGCCAGCAGCACCACCCGAGGAGGGGCTTACGAGCAGTACTTC. Amino acids: CASSTTRGGAYEQYF.

This clone appeared a few times. This chain links TRBV5-6 with TRBJ2-7; possibly TRBD1 for D (5 bases). V shed 0 bases and J shed 2 bases, with 15 bases lying between them. CDR3 length equals 16 residues. CDR1 is SGHDT and CDR2 is YYEEEE in the germline V gene. The CDR3 protein is CASSLASRAGTYEQYF. As DNA, the CDR3 is TGTGCCAGCAGCTTGGCATCCCGGGCAGGGACCTACGAGCAGTACTTC.